This entry lists 18 T cell receptor beta chains sequenced from one sample in a study of T cells in Graves' hyperthyroidism and ophthalmopathy (dated by TCRdb to the late 2010s). Libraries were made using multiplex PCR. The sample was run on an Illumina HiSeq 2000. TCR beta CDR3 regions were amplified from RNA transcripts. For the first round of RT-PCR on the TCR CDR3, the HTBI primer set was used together with the Qiagen OneStep RT-PCR kit. The public reads were reprocessed in TCRdb via fastp at Q25 and MiXCR, keeping in-frame beta chains. Each CDR3 protein gets just one entry, which takes the most common genes and DNA from the rows behind it. The sample profile shows about 840,000 distinct CDR3 sequences; around 38% of them were found once. Of the sample, about 8.9% falls within the top ten clones. Sequenced input: blood. The receptor source for this set is a man in his late teens or twenties with Graves' hyperthyroidism.

The chain joins TRBV4-2 to TRBJ2-5, with D perhaps assigned TRBD1 or TRBD2 (5 bases each). The ends were cut back, 1 base at V and 5 bases at J, with 14 bases in the middle. The CDR3 spans 15 residues. Per the germline V gene, CDR1 is LGHNA and CDR2 is YNFKEQ. The CDR3 region has the DNA TGTGCCAGCAGCCAAGGGGACCTGGGTTGGGAGACCCAGTACTTC. Protein: CASSQGDLGWETQYF.

The chain recombines TRBV29-1 with TRBJ1-3; perhaps TRBD1 as D (5 bases). The germline V gene encodes CDR1 SQVTM and CDR2 ANQGSEA. V was shortened by 3 bases and J by 0 bases, with 6 bases between the two germline ends. This CDR3 is 13 amino acids long. The CDR3 reads CSVETVSGNTIYF. DNA for the CDR3: TGCAGCGTTGAGACAGTCTCTGGAAACACCATATATTTT.

This clonotype was seen ten or more times. The chain uses TRBV7-2 and TRBJ1-1; D gene uncertain. Deletions cut 4 bases from V and 4 bases from J, with 10 bases between. Germline V lookup: CDR1 SGHTA, CDR2 FQGNSA. CDR3 length equals 13 residues. The chain's CDR3 is CASSSPSSTEAFF. The CDR3 nucleotides read TGTGCCAGCAGCTCCCCATCGAGCACTGAAGCTTTCTTT.

The chain recombines TRBV6-5 with TRBJ1-2, with D tentatively TRBD1 (6 bases). The germline CDR1 and CDR2 sequences are MNHEY and SVGAGI. This CDR3 spans 19 amino acids. Trimming took off 2 bases at V and 2 bases at J, with 24 bases between the two ends. Written as DNA, the CDR3 is TGTGCCAGCAGTTACATCCCCCCGGCGCCGGCAGGGGAAAACTATGGCTACACCTTC. This sequence encodes CASSYIPPAPAGENYGYTF.

This clonotype was picked up many times. The CDR3 is CSVVAGETQYF. Here the CDR3 DNA reads TGCAGCGTTGTCGCCGGGGAGACCCAGTACTTC. The chain carries TRBV29-1 and TRBJ2-5; no definite D call. The germline V gene encodes CDR1 SQVTM and CDR2 ANQGSEA. This CDR3 comprises 11 residues. The V and J ends lost 4 bases and 5 bases respectively, with 8 bases between them.

CDR3 sequence (DNA): TGTGCCAGTTGTACAGGGGCAGACTATGGCTACACCTTC. This encodes CASCTGADYGYTF. The V call is TRBV19, the J call TRBJ1-2; 7 bases align to TRBD1. The germline V gene encodes CDR1 LNHDA and CDR2 SQIVND (reference sequence). V lost 8 bases to trimming and J lost 3 bases; unmatched junction nucleotides: 6. CDR3 size: 13 residues. Based on the CDR3 plus reference TRBV19 and TRBJ1-2, the full variable domain is DGGITQSPKYLFRKEGQNVTLSCEQNLNHDAMYWYRQDPGQGLRLIYYSQIVNDFQKGDIAEGYSVSREKKESFPLTVTSAQKNPTAFYLCASCTGADYGYTFGSGTRLTVV.

The V gene is TRBV9, the J gene TRBJ2-7, with 10 bases aligning to TRBD1. CDR3 length: 14 amino acids. CDR1 and CDR2 from the germline V gene are SGDLS and YYNGEE. Unmatched junction bases numbered 10, after V lost 7 bases and J lost 6 bases. CDR3 loop: CASSGGGQGFEQYF. The CDR3 DNA follows: TGTGCCAGCTCAGGAGGGGGACAGGGGTTCGAGCAGTACTTC.

This clonotype has more than one count but fewer than ten. The chain joins TRBV13 to TRBJ2-2; D unresolved. Germline CDR1 and CDR2: PRHDT and FYEKMQ (reference sequence). Between the trimmed V and J ends, which lost 6 bases and 1 base, there was a span of 9 bases. This CDR3 is built from 14 residues. CDR3 sequence reads: CASRSGENTGELFF. The CDR3 nucleotides read TGTGCCAGCAGATCAGGCGAGAACACCGGGGAGCTGTTTTTT.

This clonotype was picked up a small number of times. This sequence joins TRBV6-7 and TRBJ2-7; 8 nucleotides align to TRBD1. TRBV6-7 falls under the ORF class, with uncertain function. Losses at the gene ends were 2 bases for V and 6 bases for J; bases not matched to a gene: 18. This CDR3 contains 18 residues. The CDR3 sequence: CASSYPPRERQGIREQYF. The CDR3, as DNA: TGTGCCAGCAGTTACCCCCCGAGGGAAAGACAGGGGATACGCGAGCAGTACTTC.

The sample holds many counts of this clonotype. This chain's CDR3 is CASVDPSRQETQYF. As DNA, the CDR3 is TGTGCCAGCGTTGATCCCTCCCGCCAAGAGACCCAGTACTTC. The chain combines TRBV25-1 with TRBJ2-5; no firm D call. Trimming cost V 8 bases and J 1 base, with 14 bases left between them. The CDR3 spans 14 residues. CDR1 and CDR2 (germline): MGHDK, SYGVNS.

This sequence joins TRBV6-5 and TRBJ1-2; D remains unclear. The length of the CDR3 is 12 residues. The germline gives CDR1 MNHEY, CDR2 SVGAGI. Trimming stripped 5 bases from V and 4 bases from J, with 8 bases between. The CDR3 DNA follows: TGTGCCAGCAGTGGTCGTATCTATGGCTACACCTTC. Amino acid sequence: CASSGRIYGYTF.

The chain recombines TRBV20-1 with TRBJ1-5; TRBD1 might be the D (5 bases). The germline V gene has CDR1 DFQATT and CDR2 SNEGSKA (reference sequence). The CDR3 is made up of 12 amino acids. V dropped 0 bases and J dropped 9 bases, with 9 bases sitting between them. The CDR3 reads CSARETGLPQHF. DNA of the CDR3: TGCAGTGCTAGAGAAACGGGGCTGCCCCAGCATTTT.

This clonotype came up many times. The gene calls are TRBV19 and TRBJ2-7; D unresolved. The CDR3 has 13 residues. The V gene's germline CDR1 is LNHDA and CDR2 SQIVND (reference sequence). Trimming pared 6 bases from V and 0 bases from J, leaving 9 bases between. Here the CDR3 reads CASRDLDSYEQYF. The CDR3 DNA sequence: TGTGCCAGTAGAGACCTGGACTCCTACGAGCAGTACTTC.

The V gene is TRBV12-3 or TRBV12-4, the J gene TRBJ1-4; D is unresolved. This CDR3 contains 13 residues. V was cut by 4 bases and J by 8 bases, with 11 bases left in between. Written as DNA, the CDR3 is TGTGCCAGCAGTTCCTCCCCCCCCGAAAAACTGTTTTTT. Protein sequence: CASSSSPPEKLFF.

This clonotype was found once. The chain links TRBV19 to TRBJ2-2; D perhaps matches TRBD2 (5 bases). CDR1 is LNHDA, CDR2 SQIVND, per germline (reference sequence). The length of the CDR3 is 16 residues. V dropped 3 bases and J dropped 4 bases, with 15 bases sitting between them. CDR3 residues: CASSIVPGWATGELFF. Written as DNA, the CDR3 is TGTGCCAGTAGTATTGTACCGGGGTGGGCCACCGGGGAGCTGTTTTTT.

This sequence joins TRBV9 and TRBJ2-2; 8 bases map to TRBD1. The ends lost 6 bases at V and 0 bases at J; junction bases unmatched: 10. Germline-derived CDR1 and CDR2 are SGDLS and YYNGEE. CDR3 length: 17 residues. The CDR3 DNA follows: TGTGCCAGCACCAGCAGCCCGGGACAGGCGAACACCGGGGAGCTGTTTTTT. This sequence encodes CASTSSPGQANTGELFF.

The chain has TRBV20-1 and TRBJ1-1; possibly TRBD1 for D (6 bases). The CDR3 covers 15 residues. CDR1 is DFQATT, CDR2 SNEGSKA, per germline (reference sequence). The V end was cut by 5 bases, the J end by 1 base, with 17 bases between. The CDR3 is CSAVPGGRGNTEAFF. DNA for the CDR3: TGCAGTGCTGTCCCCGGGGGGCGGGGGAACACTGAAGCTTTCTTT.

This clonotype was detected many times. The chain carries TRBV20-1 and TRBJ1-5; no reliable D call. The V end was cut by 1 base, the J end by 7 bases, with 17 bases between. CDR1 and CDR2 (germline): DFQATT, SNEGSKA (reference sequence). CDR3 size: 15 residues. In nucleotides, the CDR3 is TGCAGTGCTAGAGGGATAGAGGGATGGGGACAGCCCCAGCATTTT. Protein product: CSARGIEGWGQPQHF.